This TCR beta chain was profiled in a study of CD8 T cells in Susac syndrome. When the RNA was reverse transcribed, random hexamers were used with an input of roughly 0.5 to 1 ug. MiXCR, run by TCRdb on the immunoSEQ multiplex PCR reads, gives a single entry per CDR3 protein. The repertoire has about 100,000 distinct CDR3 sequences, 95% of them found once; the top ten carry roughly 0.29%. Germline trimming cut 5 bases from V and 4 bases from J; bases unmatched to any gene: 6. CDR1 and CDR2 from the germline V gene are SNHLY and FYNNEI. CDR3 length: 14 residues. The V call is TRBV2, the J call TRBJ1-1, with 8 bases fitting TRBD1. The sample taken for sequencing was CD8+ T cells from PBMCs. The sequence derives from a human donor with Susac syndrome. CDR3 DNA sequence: TGTGCCAGCAGTTCGAGACAGGGGAGCACTGAAGCTTTCTTT. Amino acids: CASSSRQGSTEAFF.